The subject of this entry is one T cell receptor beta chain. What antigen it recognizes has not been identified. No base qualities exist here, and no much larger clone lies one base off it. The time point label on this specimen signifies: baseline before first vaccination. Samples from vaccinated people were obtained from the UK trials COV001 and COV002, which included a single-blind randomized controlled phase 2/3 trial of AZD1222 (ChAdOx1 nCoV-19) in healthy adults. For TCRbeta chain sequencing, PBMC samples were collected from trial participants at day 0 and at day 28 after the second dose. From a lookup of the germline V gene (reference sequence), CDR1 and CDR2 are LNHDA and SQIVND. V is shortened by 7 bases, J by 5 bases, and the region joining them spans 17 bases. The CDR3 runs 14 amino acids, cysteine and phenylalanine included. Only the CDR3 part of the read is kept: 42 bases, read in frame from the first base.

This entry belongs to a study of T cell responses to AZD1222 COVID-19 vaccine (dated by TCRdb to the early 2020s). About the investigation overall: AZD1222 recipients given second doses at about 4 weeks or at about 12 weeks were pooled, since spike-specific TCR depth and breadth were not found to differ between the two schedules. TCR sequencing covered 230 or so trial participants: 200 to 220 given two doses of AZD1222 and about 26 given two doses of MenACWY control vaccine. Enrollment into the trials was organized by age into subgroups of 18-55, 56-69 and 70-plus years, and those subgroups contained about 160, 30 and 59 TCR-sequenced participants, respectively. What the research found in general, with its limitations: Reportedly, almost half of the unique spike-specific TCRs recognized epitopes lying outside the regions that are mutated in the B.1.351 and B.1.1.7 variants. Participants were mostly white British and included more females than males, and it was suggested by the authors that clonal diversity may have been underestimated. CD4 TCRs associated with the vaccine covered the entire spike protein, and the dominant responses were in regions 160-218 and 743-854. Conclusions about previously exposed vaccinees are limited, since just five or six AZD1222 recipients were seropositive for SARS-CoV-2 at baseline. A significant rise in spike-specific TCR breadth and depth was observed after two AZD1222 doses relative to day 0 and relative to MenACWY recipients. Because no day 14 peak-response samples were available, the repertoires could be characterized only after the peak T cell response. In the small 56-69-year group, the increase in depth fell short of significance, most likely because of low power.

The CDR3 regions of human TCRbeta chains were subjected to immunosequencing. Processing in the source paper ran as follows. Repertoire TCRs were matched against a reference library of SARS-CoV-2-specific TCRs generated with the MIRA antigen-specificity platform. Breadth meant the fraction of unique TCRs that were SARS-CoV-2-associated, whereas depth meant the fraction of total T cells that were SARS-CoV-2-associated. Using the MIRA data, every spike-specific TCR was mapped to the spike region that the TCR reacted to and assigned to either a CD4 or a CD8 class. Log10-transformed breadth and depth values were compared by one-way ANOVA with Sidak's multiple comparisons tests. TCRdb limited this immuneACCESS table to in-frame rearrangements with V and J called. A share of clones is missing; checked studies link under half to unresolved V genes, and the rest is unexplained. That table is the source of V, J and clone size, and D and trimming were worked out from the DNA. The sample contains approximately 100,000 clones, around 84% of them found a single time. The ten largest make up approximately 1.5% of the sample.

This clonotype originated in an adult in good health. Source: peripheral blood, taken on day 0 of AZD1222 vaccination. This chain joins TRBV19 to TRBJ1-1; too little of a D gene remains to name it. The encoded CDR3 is CASIPLAGGTEAFF. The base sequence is TGTGCCAGTATCCCCCTGGCAGGAGGGACTGAAGCTTTCTTT.